The source of this T cell receptor beta chain is a study of technical replicates of blood from a handful of donors. From germline, CDR1 is MNHEY and CDR2 SVGAGI. CDR3 length: 14 amino acids. V lost 4 bases and J lost 0; bases outside the gene matches: 2. This table comes from immunoSEQ multiplex PCR, and its TCRdb copy is limited to in-frame clones, with some not included. Of around 95,000 clones in the sample, approximately 94% were seen once. Sequencing was carried out using T cells isolated from PBMCs. The chain combines TRBV6-5 with TRBJ2-7, with TRBD1 identical over 8 bases. The TCR sequence derives from a human donor in good health. DNA for the CDR3: TGTGCCAGCAGTTCACAGGGGGGCTCCTACGAGCAGTACTTC. It specifies CASSSQGGSYEQYF.